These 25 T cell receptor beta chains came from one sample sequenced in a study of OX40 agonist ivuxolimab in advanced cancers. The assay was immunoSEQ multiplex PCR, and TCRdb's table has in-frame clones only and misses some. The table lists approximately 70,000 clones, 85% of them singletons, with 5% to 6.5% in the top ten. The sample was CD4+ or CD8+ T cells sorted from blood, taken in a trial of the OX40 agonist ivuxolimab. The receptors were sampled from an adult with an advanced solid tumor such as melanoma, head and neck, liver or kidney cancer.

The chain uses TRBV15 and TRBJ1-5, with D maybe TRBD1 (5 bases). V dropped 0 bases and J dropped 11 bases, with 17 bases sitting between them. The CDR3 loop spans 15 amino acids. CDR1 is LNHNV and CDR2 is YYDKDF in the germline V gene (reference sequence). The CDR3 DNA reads TGTGCCACCAGCAGAGATCTAGGGGCCCGCCAGTCCCAGCATTTT. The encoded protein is CATSRDLGARQSQHF. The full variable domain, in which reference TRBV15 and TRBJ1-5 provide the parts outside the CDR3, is DAMVIQNPRYQVTQFGKPVTLSCSQTLNHNVMYWYQQKSSQAPKLLFHYYDKDFNNEADTPDNFQSRRPNTSFCFLDIRSPGLGDTAMYLCATSRDLGARQSQHFGDGTRLSIL.

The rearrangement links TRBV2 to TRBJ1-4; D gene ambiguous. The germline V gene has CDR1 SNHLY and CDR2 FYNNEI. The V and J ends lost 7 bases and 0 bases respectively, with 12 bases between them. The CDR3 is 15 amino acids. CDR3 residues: CASTEFSATNEKLFF. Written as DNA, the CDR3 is TGTGCCAGCACCGAATTCTCTGCAACTAATGAAAAACTGTTTTTT. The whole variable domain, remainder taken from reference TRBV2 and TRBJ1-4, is EPEVTQTPSHQVTQMGQEVILRCVPISNHLYFYWYRQILGQKVEFLVSFYNNEISEKSEIFDDQFSVERPDGSNFTLKIRSTKLEDSAMYFCASTEFSATNEKLFFGSGTQLSVL.

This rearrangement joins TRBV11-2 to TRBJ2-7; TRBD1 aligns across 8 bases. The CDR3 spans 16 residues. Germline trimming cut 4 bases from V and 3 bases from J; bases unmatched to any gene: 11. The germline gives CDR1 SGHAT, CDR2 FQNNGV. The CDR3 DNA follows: TGTGCCAGCAGCTCCCCCCCCGGCAGGGGGCTCTACGAGCAGTACTTC. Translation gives CASSSPPGRGLYEQYF.

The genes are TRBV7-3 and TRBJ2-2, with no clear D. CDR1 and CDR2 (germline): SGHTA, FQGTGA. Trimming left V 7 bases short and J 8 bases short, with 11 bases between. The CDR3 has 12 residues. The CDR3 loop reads CASTPASGELFF. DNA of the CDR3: TGTGCCAGCACCCCGGCTTCAGGGGAGCTGTTTTTT.

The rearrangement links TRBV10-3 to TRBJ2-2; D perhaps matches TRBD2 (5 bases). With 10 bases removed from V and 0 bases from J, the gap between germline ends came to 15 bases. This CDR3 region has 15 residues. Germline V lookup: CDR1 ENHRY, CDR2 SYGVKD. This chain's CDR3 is CATAPGSANTGELFF. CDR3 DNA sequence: TGTGCCACCGCCCCGGGAAGCGCGAACACCGGGGAGCTGTTTTTT.

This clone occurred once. CDR3 residues: CASNAPGPNGYTF. CDR3 sequence (DNA): TGTGCCAGCAACGCCCCCGGGCCTAATGGCTACACCTTC. The chain combines TRBV6-1 with TRBJ1-2; unclear D gene. Trimming left V 7 bases short and J 6 bases short, with 15 bases between. The CDR3 totals 13 residues. Germline V gene data show CDR1 as MNHNS and CDR2 as SASEGT.

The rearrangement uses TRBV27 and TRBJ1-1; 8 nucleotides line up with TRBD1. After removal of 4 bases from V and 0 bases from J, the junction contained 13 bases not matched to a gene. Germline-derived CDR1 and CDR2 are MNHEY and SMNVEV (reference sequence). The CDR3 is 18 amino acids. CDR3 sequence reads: CASSSYLQGAGVNTEAFF. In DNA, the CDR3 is TGTGCCAGCAGTTCCTACCTCCAGGGGGCTGGGGTGAACACTGAAGCTTTCTTT.

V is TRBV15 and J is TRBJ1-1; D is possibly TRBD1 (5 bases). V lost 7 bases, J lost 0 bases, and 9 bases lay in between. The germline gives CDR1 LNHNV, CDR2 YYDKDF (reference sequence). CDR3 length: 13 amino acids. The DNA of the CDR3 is TGTGCCACCACCCCAGGGATGAACACTGAAGCTTTCTTT. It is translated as CATTPGMNTEAFF.

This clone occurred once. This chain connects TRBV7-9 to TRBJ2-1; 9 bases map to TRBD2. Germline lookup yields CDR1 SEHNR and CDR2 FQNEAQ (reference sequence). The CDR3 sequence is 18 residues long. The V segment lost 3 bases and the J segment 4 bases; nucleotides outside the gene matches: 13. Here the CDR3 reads CASSLVAELAGRYNEQFF. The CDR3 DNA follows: TGTGCCAGCAGCTTGGTCGCGGAGCTAGCGGGGAGATACAATGAGCAGTTCTTC.

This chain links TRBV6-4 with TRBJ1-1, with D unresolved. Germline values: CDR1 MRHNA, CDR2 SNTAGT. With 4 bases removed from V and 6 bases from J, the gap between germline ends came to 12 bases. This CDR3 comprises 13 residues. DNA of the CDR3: TGTGCCAGCAGTGGACGACCGGGAGCTGAAGCTTTCTTT. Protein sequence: CASSGRPGAEAFF.

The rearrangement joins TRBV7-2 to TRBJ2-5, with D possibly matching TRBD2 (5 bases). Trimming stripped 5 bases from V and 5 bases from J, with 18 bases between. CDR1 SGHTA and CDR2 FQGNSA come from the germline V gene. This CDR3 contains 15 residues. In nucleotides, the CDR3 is TGTGCCAGCAGCCCGAGATTATGGGAGTTGGAGACCCAGTACTTC. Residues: CASSPRLWELETQYF. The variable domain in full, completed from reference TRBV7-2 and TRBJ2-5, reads GAGVSQSPSNKVTEKGKDVELRCDPISGHTALYWYRQSLGQGLEFLIYFQGNSAPDKSGLPSDRFSAERTGGSVSTLTIQRTQQEDSAVYLCASSPRLWELETQYFGPGTRLLVL.

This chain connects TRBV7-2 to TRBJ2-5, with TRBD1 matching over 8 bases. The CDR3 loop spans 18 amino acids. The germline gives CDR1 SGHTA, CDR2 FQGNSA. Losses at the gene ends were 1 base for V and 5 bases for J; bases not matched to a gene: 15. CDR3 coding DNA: TGTGCCAGCAGCTTAGGACTTCGAGGGACAGGCGGAGGGGAGACCCAGTACTTC. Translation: CASSLGLRGTGGGETQYF.

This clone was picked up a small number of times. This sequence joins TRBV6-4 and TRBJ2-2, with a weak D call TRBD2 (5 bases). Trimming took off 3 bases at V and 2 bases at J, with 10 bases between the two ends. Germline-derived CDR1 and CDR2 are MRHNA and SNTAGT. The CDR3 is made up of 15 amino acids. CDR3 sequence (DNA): TGTGCCAGCAGTGATCGGCCGGGAAACACCGGGGAGCTGTTTTTT. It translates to CASSDRPGNTGELFF.

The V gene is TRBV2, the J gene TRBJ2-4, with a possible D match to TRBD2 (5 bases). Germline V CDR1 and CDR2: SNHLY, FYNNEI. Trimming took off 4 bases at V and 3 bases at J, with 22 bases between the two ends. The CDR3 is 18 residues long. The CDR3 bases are TGTGCCAGCAGTGGGGGTCCGGACGCTAACGGGGTCAAAAACATTCAGTACTTC. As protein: CASSGGPDANGVKNIQYF.

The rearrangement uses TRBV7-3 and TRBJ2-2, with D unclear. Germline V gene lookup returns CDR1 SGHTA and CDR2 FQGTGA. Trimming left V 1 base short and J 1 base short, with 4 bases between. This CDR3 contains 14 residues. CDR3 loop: CASSLRGNTGELFF. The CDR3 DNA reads TGTGCCAGCAGCTTAAGGGGGAACACCGGGGAGCTGTTTTTT.

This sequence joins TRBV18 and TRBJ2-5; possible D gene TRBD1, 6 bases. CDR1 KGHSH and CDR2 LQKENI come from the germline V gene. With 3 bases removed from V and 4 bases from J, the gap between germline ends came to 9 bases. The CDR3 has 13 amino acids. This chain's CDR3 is CASSPRGGETQYF. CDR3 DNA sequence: TGTGCCAGCTCACCCAGGGGTGGAGAGACCCAGTACTTC.

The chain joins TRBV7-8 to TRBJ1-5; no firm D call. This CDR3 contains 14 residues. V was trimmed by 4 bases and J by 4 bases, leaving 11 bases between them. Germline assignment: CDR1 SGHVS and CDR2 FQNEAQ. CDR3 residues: CASSSSTRNQPQHF. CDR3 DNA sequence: TGTGCCAGCAGCTCTTCGACACGTAATCAGCCCCAGCATTTT.

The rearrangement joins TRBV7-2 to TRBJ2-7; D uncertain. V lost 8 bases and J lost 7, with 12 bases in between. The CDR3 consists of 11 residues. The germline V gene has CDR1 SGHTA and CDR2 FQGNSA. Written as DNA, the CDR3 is TGTGCCAGCGGTGTAAAGCTGGAGCAGTACTTC. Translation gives CASGVKLEQYF.

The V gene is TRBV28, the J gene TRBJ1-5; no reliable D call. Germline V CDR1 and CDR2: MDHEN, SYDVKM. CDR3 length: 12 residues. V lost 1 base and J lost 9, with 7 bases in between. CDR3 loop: CASSLSRRPQHF. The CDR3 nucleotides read TGTGCCAGCAGTTTATCACGGAGGCCCCAGCATTTT.

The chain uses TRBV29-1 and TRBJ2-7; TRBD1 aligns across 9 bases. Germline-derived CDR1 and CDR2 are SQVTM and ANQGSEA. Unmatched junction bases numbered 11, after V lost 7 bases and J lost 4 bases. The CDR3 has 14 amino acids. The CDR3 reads CSARDRGGRYEQYF. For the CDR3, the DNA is TGCAGCGCCCGAGACAGGGGGGGAAGGTACGAGCAGTACTTC.

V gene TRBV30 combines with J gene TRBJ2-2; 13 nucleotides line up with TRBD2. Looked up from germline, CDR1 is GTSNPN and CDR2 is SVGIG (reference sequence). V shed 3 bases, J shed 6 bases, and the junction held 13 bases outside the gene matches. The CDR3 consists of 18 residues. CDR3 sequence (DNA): TGTGCCTGGAGCCTCCGACTAGCGGGGGGCGTCCGTGCCGGGGAGCTGTTTTTT. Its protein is CAWSLRLAGGVRAGELFF.

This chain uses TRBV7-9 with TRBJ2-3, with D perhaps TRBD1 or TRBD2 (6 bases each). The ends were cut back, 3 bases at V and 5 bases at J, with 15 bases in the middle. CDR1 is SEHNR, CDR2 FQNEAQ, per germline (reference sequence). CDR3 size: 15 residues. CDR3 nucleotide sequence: TGTGCCAGCAGCTTGATGGGGGGCGAGCAAGATACGCAGTATTTT. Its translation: CASSLMGGEQDTQYF.

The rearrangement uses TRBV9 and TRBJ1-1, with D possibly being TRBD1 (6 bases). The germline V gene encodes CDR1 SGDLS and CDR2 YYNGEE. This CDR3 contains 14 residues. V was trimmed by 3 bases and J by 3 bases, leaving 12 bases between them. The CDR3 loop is CASSAEGTHTEAFF. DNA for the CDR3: TGTGCCAGCAGCGCAGAAGGGACACACACTGAAGCTTTCTTT. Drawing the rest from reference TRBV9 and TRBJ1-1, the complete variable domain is DSGVTQTPKHLITATGQRVTLRCSPRSGDLSVYWYQQSLDQGLQFLIQYYNGEERAKGNILERFSAQQFPDLHSELNLSSLELGDSALYFCASSAEGTHTEAFFGQGTRLTVV.

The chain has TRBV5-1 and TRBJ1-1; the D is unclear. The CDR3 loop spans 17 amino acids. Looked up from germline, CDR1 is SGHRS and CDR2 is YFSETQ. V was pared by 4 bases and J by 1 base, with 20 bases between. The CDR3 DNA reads TGCGCCAGCAGCCGATCAACAAACAGTCCATGGAACACTGAAGCTTTCTTT. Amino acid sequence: CASSRSTNSPWNTEAFF.

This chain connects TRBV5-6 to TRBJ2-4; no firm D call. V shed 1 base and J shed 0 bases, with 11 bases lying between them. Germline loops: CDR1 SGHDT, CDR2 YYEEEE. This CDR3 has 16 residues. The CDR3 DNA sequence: TGTGCCAGCAGCTTGCGGCACAGAATAGCCAAAAACATTCAGTACTTC. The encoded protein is CASSLRHRIAKNIQYF.